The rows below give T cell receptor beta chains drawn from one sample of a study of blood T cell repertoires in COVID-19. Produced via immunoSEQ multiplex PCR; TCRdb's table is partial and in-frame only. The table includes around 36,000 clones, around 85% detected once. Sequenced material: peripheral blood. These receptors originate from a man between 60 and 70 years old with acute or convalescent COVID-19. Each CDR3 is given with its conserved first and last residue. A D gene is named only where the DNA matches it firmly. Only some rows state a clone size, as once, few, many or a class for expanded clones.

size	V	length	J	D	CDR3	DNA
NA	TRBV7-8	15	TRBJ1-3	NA	CASSLTGFSGNTIYF	TGTGCCAGCAGCTTAACGGGTTTCTCTGGAAACACCATATATTTT
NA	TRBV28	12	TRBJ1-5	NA	CASSFSRQPQHF	TGTGCCAGCAGTTTTTCCAGGCAGCCCCAGCATTTT
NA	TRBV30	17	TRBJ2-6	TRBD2	CAWSGRGGTSGANVLTF	TGTGCCTGGAGCGGTCGGGGGGGGACCTCTGGGGCCAACGTCCTGACTTTC
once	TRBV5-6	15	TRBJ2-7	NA	CASSHRTGFSYEQYF	TGTGCCAGCAGTCATCGCACAGGGTTCTCCTACGAGCAGTACTTC
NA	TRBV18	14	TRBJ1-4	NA	CASSPRGTNEKLFF	TGTGCCAGCTCACCACGGGGCACTAATGAAAAACTGTTTTTT
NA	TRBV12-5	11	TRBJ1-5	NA	CASGPDQPQHF	TGTGCTAGTGGACCGGATCAGCCCCAGCATTTT
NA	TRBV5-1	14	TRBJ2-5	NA	CASSLVPGQETQYF	TGCGCCAGCAGCTTGGTTCCAGGCCAAGAGACCCAGTACTTC
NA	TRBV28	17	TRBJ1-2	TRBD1	CASKAIGPGQGLYGYTF	TGTGCCAGCAAGGCAATCGGGCCGGGACAGGGTCTCTATGGCTACACCTTC
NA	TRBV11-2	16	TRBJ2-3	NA	CASSLSRASGTDTQYF	TGTGCCAGCAGCTTAAGTCGGGCTAGCGGCACAGATACGCAGTATTTT
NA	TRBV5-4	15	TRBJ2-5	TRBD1	CASSVRTGGMETQYF	TGTGCCAGCAGCGTACGGACAGGGGGAATGGAGACCCAGTACTTC
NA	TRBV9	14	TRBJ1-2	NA	CASSVSDWPGGYTF	TGTGCCAGCAGCGTATCCGACTGGCCTGGGGGCTACACCTTC
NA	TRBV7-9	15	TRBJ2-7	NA	CASSYPGTTRGEQYF	TGTGCCAGCAGCTACCCCGGGACCACTAGGGGGGAGCAGTACTTC
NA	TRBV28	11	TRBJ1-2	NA	CASSNEDGYTF	TGTGCCAGCAGTAACGAGGATGGCTACACCTTC
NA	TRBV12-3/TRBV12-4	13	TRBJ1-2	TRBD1	CASSSTGGTGYTF	TGTGCCAGCAGTTCCACAGGGGGGACTGGCTACACCTTC
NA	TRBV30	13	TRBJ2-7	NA	CAWSAGNVYEQYF	TGTGCCTGGAGTGCAGGGAATGTCTACGAGCAGTACTTC
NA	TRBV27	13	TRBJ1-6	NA	CASSLGRGSPLHF	TGTGCCAGCAGTTTGGGAAGAGGGTCACCCCTCCACTTT
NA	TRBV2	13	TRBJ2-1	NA	CASMARSEAEQFF	TGTGCCAGCATGGCCCGGAGCGAGGCGGAGCAGTTCTTC
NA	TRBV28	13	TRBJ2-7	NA	CASSPDTSYEQYF	TGTGCCAGCAGTCCCGATACATCCTACGAGCAGTACTTC
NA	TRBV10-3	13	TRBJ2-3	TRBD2	CAIGRAGADTQYF	TGTGCCATCGGTCGAGCGGGAGCGGATACGCAGTATTTT
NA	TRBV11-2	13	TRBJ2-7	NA	CASSVDWTYEQYF	TGTGCCAGCAGCGTGGACTGGACCTACGAGCAGTACTTC
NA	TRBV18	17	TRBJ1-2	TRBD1	CASSATQLGTANYGYTF	TGTGCCAGCTCAGCAACACAGCTCGGGACAGCTAACTATGGCTACACCTTC
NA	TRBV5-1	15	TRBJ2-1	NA	CASIVSPTSQNEQFF	TGCGCCAGCATCGTATCCCCGACTAGTCAGAATGAGCAGTTCTTC
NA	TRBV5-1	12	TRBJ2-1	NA	CASSQTGPGQFF	TGCGCCAGCAGCCAAACAGGGCCCGGGCAGTTCTTC
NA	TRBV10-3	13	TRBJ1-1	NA	CAIGKAGGTEAFF	TGTGCCATCGGGAAGGCCGGAGGGACTGAAGCTTTCTTT
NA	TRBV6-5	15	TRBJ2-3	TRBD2	CASSPSGRGTDTQYF	TGTGCCAGCAGTCCGAGCGGGAGGGGCACAGATACGCAGTATTTT
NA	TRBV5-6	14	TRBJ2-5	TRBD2	CASSLVLAGSPEYF	TGTGCCAGCAGCTTGGTCCTAGCGGGTAGCCCTGAGTACTTC
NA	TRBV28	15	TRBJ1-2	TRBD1	CASSSPQTGANGYTF	TGTGCCAGCAGTTCCCCCCAGACAGGGGCTAATGGCTACACCTTC
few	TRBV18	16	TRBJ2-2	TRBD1	CASSPRTGADTGELFF	TGTGCCAGCTCACCTCGGACAGGTGCCGACACCGGGGAGCTGTTTTTT
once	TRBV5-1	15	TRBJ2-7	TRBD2	CASSLVASGRGEQYF	TGCGCCAGCAGCTTGGTGGCTAGCGGGAGAGGCGAGCAGTACTTC
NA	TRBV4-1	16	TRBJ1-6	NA	CASSQDGTGRNSPLHF	TGCGCCAGCAGCCAAGATGGTACAGGGCGAAATTCACCCCTCCACTTT
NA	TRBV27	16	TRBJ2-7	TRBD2	CASSLELAVSSYEQYF	TGTGCCAGCAGTTTAGAACTAGCGGTTAGCTCCTACGAGCAGTACTTC
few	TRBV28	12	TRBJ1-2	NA	CASTQRGYGYTF	TGTGCCAGCACTCAACGGGGCTATGGCTACACCTTC
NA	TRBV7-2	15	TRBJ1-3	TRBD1	CASSPGTGYGNTIYF	TGTGCCAGCAGCCCAGGGACAGGGTACGGAAACACCATATATTTT
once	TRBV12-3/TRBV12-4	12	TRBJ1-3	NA	CASFLRRDTIYF	TGTGCCAGCTTCCTCAGGAGGGACACCATATATTTT
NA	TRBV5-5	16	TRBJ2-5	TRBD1	CASSPATGVAPGAQYF	TGTGCCAGCAGCCCTGCGACAGGGGTCGCACCGGGGGCCCAGTACTTC
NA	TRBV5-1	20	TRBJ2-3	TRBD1	CASSQWPGQLTESGTDTQYF	TGCGCCAGCAGCCAATGGCCGGGACAGTTAACCGAGAGTGGCACAGATACGCAGTATTTT
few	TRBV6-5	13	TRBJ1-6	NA	CASKVFGDSPLHF	TGTGCCAGCAAAGTATTCGGGGATTCACCCCTCCACTTT
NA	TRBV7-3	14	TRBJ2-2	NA	CASSHGQHTGELFF	TGTGCCAGCAGCCACGGACAGCACACCGGGGAGCTGTTTTTT
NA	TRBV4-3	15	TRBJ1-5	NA	CASSQDHGGGQPQHF	TGCGCCAGCAGCCAAGATCACGGGGGGGGGCAGCCCCAGCATTTT
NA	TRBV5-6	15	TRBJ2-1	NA	CASTLKYGSLSGQFF	TGTGCCAGCACCCTAAAGTACGGGAGCCTCTCGGGGCAGTTCTTC